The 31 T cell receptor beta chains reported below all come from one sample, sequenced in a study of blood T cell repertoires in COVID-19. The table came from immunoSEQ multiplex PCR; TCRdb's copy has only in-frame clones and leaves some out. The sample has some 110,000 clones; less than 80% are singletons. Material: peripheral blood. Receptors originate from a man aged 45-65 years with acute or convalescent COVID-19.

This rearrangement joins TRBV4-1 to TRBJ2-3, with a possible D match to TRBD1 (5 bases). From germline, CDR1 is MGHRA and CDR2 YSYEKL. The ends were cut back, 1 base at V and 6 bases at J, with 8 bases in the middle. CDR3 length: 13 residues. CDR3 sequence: CASSQVGVDTQYF. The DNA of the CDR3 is TGCGCCAGCAGCCAAGTAGGGGTGGATACGCAGTATTTT.

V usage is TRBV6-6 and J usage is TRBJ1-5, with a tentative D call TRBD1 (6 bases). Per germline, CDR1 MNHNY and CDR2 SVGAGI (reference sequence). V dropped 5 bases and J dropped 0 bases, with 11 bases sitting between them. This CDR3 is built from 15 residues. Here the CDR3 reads CASSEDSYSNQPQHF. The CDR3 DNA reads TGTGCCAGCAGTGAGGACAGTTATAGCAATCAGCCCCAGCATTTT.

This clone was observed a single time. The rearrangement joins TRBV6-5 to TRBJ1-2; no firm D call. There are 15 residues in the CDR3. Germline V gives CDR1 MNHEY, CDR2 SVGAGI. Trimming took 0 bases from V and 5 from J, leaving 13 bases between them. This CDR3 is CASSYSIGGEYGYTF. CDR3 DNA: TGTGCCAGCAGTTACTCGATAGGCGGGGAGTATGGCTACACCTTC.

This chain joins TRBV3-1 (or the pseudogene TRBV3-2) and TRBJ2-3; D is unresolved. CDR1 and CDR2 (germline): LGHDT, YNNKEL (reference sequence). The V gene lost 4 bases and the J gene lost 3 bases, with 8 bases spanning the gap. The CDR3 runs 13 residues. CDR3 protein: CASSPPDTDTQYF. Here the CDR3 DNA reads TGTGCCAGCAGCCCCCCAGATACAGATACGCAGTATTTT.

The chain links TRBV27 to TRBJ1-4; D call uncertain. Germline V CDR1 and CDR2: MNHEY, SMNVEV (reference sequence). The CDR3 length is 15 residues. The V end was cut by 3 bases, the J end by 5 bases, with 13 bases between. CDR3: CASSFSRGGNEKLFF. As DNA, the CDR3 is TGTGCCAGCAGTTTTTCCAGAGGTGGGAATGAAAAACTGTTTTTT.

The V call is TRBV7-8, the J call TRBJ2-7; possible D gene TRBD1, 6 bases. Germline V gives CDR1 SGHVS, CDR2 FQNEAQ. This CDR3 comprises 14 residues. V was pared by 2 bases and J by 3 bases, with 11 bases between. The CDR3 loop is CASSLTRQVYEQYF. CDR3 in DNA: TGTGCCAGCAGCTTAACCCGACAGGTCTACGAGCAGTACTTC.

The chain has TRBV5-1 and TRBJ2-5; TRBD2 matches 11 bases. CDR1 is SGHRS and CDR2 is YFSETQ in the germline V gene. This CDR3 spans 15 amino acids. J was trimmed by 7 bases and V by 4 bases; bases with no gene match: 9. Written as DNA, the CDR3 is TGCGCCAGCAGCAAGGGACTAGCGGCGGTGGGGACCCAGTACTTC. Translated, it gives CASSKGLAAVGTQYF.

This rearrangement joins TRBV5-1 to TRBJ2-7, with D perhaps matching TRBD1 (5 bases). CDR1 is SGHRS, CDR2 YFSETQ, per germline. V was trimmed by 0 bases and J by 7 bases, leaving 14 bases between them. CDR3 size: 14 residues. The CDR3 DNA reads TGCGCCAGCAGCTTGGGGACAACAAACGAAGAGCAGTACTTC. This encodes CASSLGTTNEEQYF.

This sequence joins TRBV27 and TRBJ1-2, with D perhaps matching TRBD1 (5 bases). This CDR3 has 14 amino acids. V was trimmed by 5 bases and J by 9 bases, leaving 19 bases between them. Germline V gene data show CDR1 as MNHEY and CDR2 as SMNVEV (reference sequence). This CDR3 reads CASSLDSRVVSYTF. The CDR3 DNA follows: TGTGCCAGCAGTCTCGACAGCCGCGTGGTTAGCTACACCTTC.

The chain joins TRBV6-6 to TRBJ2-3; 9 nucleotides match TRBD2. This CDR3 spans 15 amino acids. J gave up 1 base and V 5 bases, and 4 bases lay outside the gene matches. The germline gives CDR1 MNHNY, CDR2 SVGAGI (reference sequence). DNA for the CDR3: TGTGCCAGCAGTCCTAGGACTAGCGGCACAGATACGCAGTATTTT. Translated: CASSPRTSGTDTQYF.

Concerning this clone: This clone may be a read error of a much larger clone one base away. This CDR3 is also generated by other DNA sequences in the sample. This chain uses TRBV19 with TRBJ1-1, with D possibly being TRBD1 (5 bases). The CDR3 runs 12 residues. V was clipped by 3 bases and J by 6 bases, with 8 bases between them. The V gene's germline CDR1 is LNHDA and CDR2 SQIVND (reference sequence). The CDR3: CASSIGGAEAFF. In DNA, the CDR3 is TGTGCCAGTAGTATCGGAGGGGCTGAAGCTTTCTTT.

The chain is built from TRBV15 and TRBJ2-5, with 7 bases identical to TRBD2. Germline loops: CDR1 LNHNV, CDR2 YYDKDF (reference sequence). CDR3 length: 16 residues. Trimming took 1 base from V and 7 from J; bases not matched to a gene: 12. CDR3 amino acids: CATSRASGASWGTQYF. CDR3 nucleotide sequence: TGTGCCACCAGCAGAGCGAGCGGGGCCTCATGGGGGACCCAGTACTTC.

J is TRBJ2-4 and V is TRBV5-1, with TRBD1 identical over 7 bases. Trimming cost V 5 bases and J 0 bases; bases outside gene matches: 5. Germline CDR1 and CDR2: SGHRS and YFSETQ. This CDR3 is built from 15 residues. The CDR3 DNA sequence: TGCGCCAGCAGACGACAGGGCTTAGCCAAAAACATTCAGTACTTC. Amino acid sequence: CASRRQGLAKNIQYF.

The CDR3 spells CASPLSDSTEAFF. The CDR3 DNA reads as TGTGCCAGCCCTCTCTCGGACAGCACTGAAGCTTTCTTT. V is TRBV12-3 or TRBV12-4 and J is TRBJ1-1, with D tentatively TRBD1 (6 bases). The CDR3 is 13 amino acids. Between the trimmed V and J ends, which lost 8 bases and 4 bases, there was a span of 14 bases.

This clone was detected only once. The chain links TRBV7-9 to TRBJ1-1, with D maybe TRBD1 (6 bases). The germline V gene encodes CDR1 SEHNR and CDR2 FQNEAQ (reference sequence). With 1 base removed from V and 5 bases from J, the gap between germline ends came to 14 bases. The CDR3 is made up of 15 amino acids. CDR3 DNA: TGTGCCAGCAGCTTAGATCTGGGGGCGCGTACTGAAGCTTTCTTT. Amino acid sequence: CASSLDLGARTEAFF. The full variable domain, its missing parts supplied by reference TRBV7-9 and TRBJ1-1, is DTGVSQNPRHKITKRGQNVTFRCDPISEHNRLYWYRQTLGQGPEFLTYFQNEAQLEKSRLLSDRFSAERPKGSFSTLEIQRTEQGDSAMYLCASSLDLGARTEAFFGQGTRLTVV.

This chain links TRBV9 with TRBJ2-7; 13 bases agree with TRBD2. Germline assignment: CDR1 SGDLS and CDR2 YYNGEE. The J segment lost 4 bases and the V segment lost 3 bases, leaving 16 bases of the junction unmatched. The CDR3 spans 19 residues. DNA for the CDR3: TGTGCCAGCAGCGGAATCCCCCACGAGTGGACTAGCGGGAGTTACGAGCAGTACTTC. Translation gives CASSGIPHEWTSGSYEQYF.

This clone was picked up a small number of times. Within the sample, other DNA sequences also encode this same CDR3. In DNA form, the CDR3 reads TGTGCCAGCAGCCAAGTAGACTATGGCTACACCTTC. Translation gives CASSQVDYGYTF. The rearrangement links TRBV3-1 (or the pseudogene TRBV3-2) to TRBJ1-2; D is undetermined. V shed 1 base and J shed 3 bases, with 3 bases lying between them. The CDR3 runs 12 residues. Germline CDR1 and CDR2: LGHDT and YNNKEL (reference sequence).

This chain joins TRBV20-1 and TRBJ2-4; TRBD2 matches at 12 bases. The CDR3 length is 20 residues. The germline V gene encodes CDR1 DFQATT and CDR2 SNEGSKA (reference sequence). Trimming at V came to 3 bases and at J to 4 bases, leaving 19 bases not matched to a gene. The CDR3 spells CSASEAPGLAGGRQKNIQYF. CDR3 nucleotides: TGCAGTGCTAGTGAAGCACCGGGACTAGCGGGCGGACGACAAAAAAACATTCAGTACTTC.

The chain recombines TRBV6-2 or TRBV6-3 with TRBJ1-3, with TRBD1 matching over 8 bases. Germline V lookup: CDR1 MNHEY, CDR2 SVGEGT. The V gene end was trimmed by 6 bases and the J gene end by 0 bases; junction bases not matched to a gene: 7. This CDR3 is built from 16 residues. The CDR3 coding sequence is TGTGCCAGCAGCACCGGGACAGGCGTCTCTGGAAACACCATATATTTT. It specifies CASSTGTGVSGNTIYF.

CDR3 region: CASSPELAGNTIYF. The CDR3 DNA reads TGTGCCAGCAGCCCGGAGTTAGCTGGAAACACCATATATTTT. The chain recombines TRBV5-4 with TRBJ1-3, with D unclear. Deletions cut 4 bases from V and 2 bases from J, with 10 bases between. The CDR3 totals 14 residues. Germline-derived CDR1 and CDR2 are SGHNT and YYREEE (reference sequence).

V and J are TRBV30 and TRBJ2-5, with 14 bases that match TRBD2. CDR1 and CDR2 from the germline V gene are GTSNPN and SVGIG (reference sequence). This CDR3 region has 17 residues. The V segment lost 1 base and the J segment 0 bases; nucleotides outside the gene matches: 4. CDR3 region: CAWSATSGGGYQETQYF. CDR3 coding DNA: TGTGCCTGGAGTGCGACTAGCGGGGGGGGGTACCAAGAGACCCAGTACTTC.

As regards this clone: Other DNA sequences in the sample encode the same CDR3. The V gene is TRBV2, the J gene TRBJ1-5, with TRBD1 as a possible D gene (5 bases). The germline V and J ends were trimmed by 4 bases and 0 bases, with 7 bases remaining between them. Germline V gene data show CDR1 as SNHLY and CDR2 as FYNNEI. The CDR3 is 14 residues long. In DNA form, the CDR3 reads TGTGCCAGCAGTGGTACAGGTAGCAATCAGCCCCAGCATTTT. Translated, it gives CASSGTGSNQPQHF.

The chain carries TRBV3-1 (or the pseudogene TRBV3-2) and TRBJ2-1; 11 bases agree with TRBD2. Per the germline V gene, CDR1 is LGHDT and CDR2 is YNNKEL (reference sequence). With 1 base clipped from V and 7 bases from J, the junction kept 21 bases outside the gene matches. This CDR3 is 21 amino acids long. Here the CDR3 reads CASSQVPIIAGGPLGWNEQFF. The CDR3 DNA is TGTGCCAGCAGCCAAGTCCCCATCATAGCGGGAGGGCCTCTTGGGTGGAATGAGCAGTTCTTC.

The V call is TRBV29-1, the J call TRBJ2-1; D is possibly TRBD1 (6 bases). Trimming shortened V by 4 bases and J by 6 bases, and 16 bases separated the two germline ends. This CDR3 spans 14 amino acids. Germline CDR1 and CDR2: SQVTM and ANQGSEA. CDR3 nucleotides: TGCAGCGTTGTTACTCCCACAGGGCTCAATGAGCAGTTCTTC. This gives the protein CSVVTPTGLNEQFF.

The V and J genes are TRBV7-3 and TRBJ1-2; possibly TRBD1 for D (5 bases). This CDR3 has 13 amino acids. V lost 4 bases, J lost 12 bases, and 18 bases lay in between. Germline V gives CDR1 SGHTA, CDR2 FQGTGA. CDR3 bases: TGTGCCAGCAGCTCACGGCCCTTAGGGGAAAACACCTTC. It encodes CASSSRPLGENTF.

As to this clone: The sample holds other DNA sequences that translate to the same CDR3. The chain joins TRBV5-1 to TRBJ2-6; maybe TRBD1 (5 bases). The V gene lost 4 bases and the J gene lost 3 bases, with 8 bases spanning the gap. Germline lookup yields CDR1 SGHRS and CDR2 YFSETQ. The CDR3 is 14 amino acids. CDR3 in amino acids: CASSRGNGANVLTF. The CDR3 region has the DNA TGCGCCAGCAGCAGGGGAAATGGGGCCAACGTCCTGACTTTC.

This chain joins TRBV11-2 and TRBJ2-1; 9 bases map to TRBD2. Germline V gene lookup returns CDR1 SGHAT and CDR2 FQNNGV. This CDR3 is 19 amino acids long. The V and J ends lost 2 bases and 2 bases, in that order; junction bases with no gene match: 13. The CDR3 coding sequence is TGTGCCAGCAGCTTAAGGCCTCTAGCGGGACGTCAAACCTACAATGAGCAGTTCTTC. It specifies CASSLRPLAGRQTYNEQFF. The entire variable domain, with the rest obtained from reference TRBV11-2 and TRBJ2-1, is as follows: EAGVAQSPRYKIIEKRQSVAFWCNPISGHATLYWYQQILGQGPKLLIQFQNNGVVDDSQLPKDRFSAERLKGVDSTLKIQPAKLEDSAVYLCASSLRPLAGRQTYNEQFFGPGTRLTVL.

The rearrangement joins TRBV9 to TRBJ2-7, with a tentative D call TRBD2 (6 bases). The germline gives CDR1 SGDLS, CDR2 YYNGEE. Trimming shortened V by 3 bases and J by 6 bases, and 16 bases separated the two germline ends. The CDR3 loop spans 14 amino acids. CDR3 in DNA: TGTGCCAGCAGCGAGGGAGGCATGAAACCCGAGCAGTACTTC. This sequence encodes CASSEGGMKPEQYF.

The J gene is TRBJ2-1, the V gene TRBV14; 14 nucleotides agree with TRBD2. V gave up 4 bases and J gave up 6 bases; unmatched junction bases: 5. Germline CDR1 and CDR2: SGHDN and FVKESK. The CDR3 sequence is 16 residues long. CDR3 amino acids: CASSPLGLAGVNEQFF. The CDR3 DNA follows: TGTGCCAGCAGCCCCCTGGGACTAGCGGGGGTCAATGAGCAGTTCTTC.

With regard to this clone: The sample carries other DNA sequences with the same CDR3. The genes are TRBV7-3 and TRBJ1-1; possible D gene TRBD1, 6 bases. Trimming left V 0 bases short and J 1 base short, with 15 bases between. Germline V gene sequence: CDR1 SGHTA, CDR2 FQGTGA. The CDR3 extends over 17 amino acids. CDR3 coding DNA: TGTGCCAGCAGCTTAACGGGCCTGGGGGCGGGGAACACTGAAGCTTTCTTT. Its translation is CASSLTGLGAGNTEAFF.

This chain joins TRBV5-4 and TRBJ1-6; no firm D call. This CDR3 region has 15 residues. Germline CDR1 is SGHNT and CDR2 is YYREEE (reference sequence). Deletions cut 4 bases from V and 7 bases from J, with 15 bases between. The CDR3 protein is CASSQRTPVNSPLHF. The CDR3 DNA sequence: TGTGCCAGCAGCCAGCGGACCCCCGTCAATTCACCCCTCCACTTT.